The 13 T cell receptor beta chains given below trace back to one sample, sequenced in a study of tumor-infiltrating lymphocytes in primary liver carcinoma. Bulk tissue was left unsorted, and RNA and DNA were co-extracted from 20-30 mg of it. The researchers produced TCR beta cDNA from roughly 550 ng total RNA with a constant-region primer. Three rounds of nested multiplex PCR with slightly modified ARM-PCR produced TCR beta libraries. The first two PCR rounds used TRBV1-TRBV30 forward primers with a C-beta reverse primer, 10 to 11 cycles each. TCRdb ran MiXCR on the multiplex PCR reads and lists one entry per CDR3 protein. The sample contains about 74,000 distinct CDR3 sequences, more than 60% of which appear only once. The material sequenced was liver tumor tissue from sampling region 4. Documented subset: tumor region T4, right-lateral pole. The source is a man aged 35 to 55 with primary liver carcinoma and hepatitis B virus infection.

A remark on this clonotype: A much bigger clone sits one base away, suggesting this may be a read error. The rearrangement links TRBV5-5 to TRBJ2-3; 8 nucleotides line up with TRBD2. The CDR3 is 14 amino acids. Germline loops: CDR1 SGHKS, CDR2 YYEKEE (reference sequence). In nucleotides, the CDR3 is TGTGCCAACAGCCCGGGGGGGAGCACAGATACGCAGTATTTT. Its translation: CANSPGGSTDTQYF.

Comments on this clonotype: A junction boundary mismatches the germline segment, possibly from a read error. The chain joins TRBV6-6 to TRBJ1-5; D gene uncertain. Germline V CDR1 and CDR2: MNHNY, SVGAGI (reference sequence). This CDR3 spans 16 amino acids. The CDR3 DNA follows: TGTGCCAGCAGTTACCGAGTAGAGAATAGCAACCAACCCCGGCATTTT. Amino acids: CASSYRVENSNQPRHF.

This clonotype has just a few counts. The chain carries TRBV19 and TRBJ2-6; D call uncertain. V lost 0 bases, J lost 0 bases, and 3 bases lay in between. The CDR3 has 15 residues. The germline CDR1 and CDR2 sequences are LNHDA and SQIVND (reference sequence). Written as DNA, the CDR3 is TGTGCCAGTAGTATAGAGAACTCTGGGGCCAACGTCCTGACTTTC. Residues: CASSIENSGANVLTF.

In regard to this clonotype: At one of its ends the junction is not consistent with the germline gene, which may arise from a read error. The chain carries TRBV28 and TRBJ2-3, with D possibly being TRBD2 (7 bases). This CDR3 spans 20 amino acids. The germline V gene encodes CDR1 MDHEN and CDR2 SYDVKM. CDR3 sequence reads: CVSSSRDIKKELTGGLTQYF. For the CDR3, the DNA is TGTGTCAGCAGTTCCAGGGACATCAAAAAGGAATTAACGGGAGGTCTTACGCAGTATTTT. Full variable domain (missing parts from reference TRBV28 and TRBJ2-3): DVKVTQSSRYLVKRTGEKVFLECVQDMDHENMFWYRQDPGLGLRLIYFSYDVKMKEKGDIPEGYSVSREKKERFSLILESASTNQTSMYLCVSSSRDIKKELTGGLTQYFGPGTRLTVL.

This clonotype was detected ten times or more. V gene TRBV7-9 combines with J gene TRBJ1-1; D not certain. Trimming removed 4 bases at V and 0 bases at J, with 9 bases between. The CDR3 sequence is 14 residues long. The germline gives CDR1 SEHNR, CDR2 FQNEAQ (reference sequence). The CDR3: CASSSLNMNTEAFF. The CDR3 DNA follows: TGTGCCAGCAGCTCTCTTAACATGAACACTGAAGCTTTCTTT.

Comments on this clonotype: At one boundary the junction diverges from the germline segment, which might be a read error. V usage is TRBV30 and J usage is TRBJ2-2, with D maybe TRBD1 (5 bases). Germline-derived CDR1 and CDR2 are GTSNPN and SVGIG (reference sequence). The length of the CDR3 is 14 residues. The chain's CDR3 is CTCAGQALTGELFF. The CDR3 coding sequence is TGTACCTGTGCTGGACAAGCCCTCACCGGGGAGCTGTTTTTT.

This clonotype was recorded many times. This chain connects TRBV7-2 to TRBJ2-7, with D perhaps TRBD2 (5 bases). The CDR3 spans 14 residues. CDR1 SGHTA and CDR2 FQGNSA come from the germline V gene. The V gene lost 2 bases and the J gene lost 2 bases, with 10 bases spanning the gap. The CDR3 loop is CASSLSGRPYEQYF. CDR3 DNA: TGTGCCAGCAGCTTAAGTGGGAGACCCTACGAGCAGTACTTC.

The V and J genes are TRBV11-1 and TRBJ2-1, with 8 bases that match TRBD1. V lost 5 bases and J lost 8; bases outside the gene matches: 5. This CDR3 is 13 amino acids long. Germline values: CDR1 SGHAT, CDR2 FQDESV (reference sequence). For the CDR3, the DNA is TGTGCCAGCAGCAACAGGGGGTGGGATGAGCAGTTCTTC. It translates to CASSNRGWDEQFF.

The chain employs TRBV12-3 or TRBV12-4 and TRBJ2-7; D might be TRBD2 (5 bases). The CDR3 is 12 residues long. V dropped 5 bases and J dropped 6 bases, with 11 bases sitting between them. CDR3 DNA: TGTGCCAGCAGTATGGAGGCTGTCGAGCAGTACTTC. The encoded protein is CASSMEAVEQYF.

This clonotype has a handful of counts. This clone may be a read error of a much larger clone one base away. The chain employs TRBV1 and TRBJ1-5; the table's D call of TRBD1 was not tested on the DNA. TRBV1 is a listed pseudogene. This CDR3 is built from 17 residues. The CDR3 sequence is CTSSTRIGQGINQPQHF. CDR3 bases: TGCACCAGCAGCACCCGTATAGGACAGGGGATCAATCAGCCCCAGCATTTT.

The V call is TRBV7-6, the J call TRBJ2-1; D may be TRBD2 (6 bases). The CDR3 loop spans 15 amino acids. Germline V gene sequence: CDR1 SGHVS, CDR2 FNYEAQ. V lost 2 bases to trimming and J lost 6 bases, with 14 bases between them. CDR3 sequence: CASSLSTGEGNEQFF. The CDR3 DNA reads as TGTGCCAGCAGCTTATCGACGGGAGAAGGCAATGAGCAGTTCTTC.

A word on this clonotype: Because the CDR3 is missing its conserved closing phenylalanine or tryptophan, this is likely a read error. This rearrangement joins TRBV6-6 to TRBJ1-5; no firm D call. Germline lookup yields CDR1 MNHNY and CDR2 SVGAGI (reference sequence). The CDR3 is 13 residues long. CDR3 nucleotide sequence: TGTGCCAGCAGGCCGACGTCTAATCAGCACCAGCATCTT. Amino acid sequence: CASRPTSNQHQHL.

Concerning this clonotype itself: The CDR3 end shows no conserved phenylalanine or tryptophan, and so a read error is likely. No DNA is shown, since the ends of the CDR3 on it are uncertain; the CDR3 is the one TCRdb lists. The chain couples TRBV4-1 to TRBJ2-2; the table's D gene call, TRBD1, was not cross checked with the DNA. Including both end residues, the CDR3 is 15 amino acids long. Germline CDR1 and CDR2: MGHRA and YSYEKL. This CDR3 is CASSRDGVFTGELFL.